The present T cell receptor beta chain was sequenced within a study of blood T cell repertoires in COVID-19. Study-wide background: In each case, the material was cDNA or gDNA derived from T cells, B-cell-depleted T cells, or PBMCs.

Under the authors' procedure: Amplification from reference gene primers served as the basis for estimated nucleated cell counts. Using immunoSEQ multiplex PCR, the repertoire was profiled, and TCRdb retains in-frame clones only, with some absent. For V, J and clone size, that table is used; D and trimming come from the DNA. This table has under 40,000 clones, around 87% appearing once. V shed 2 bases, J shed 3 bases, and the junction held 10 bases outside the gene matches. CDR1 and CDR2 from the germline V gene are SNHLY and FYNNEI. This CDR3 has 17 residues. The chain combines TRBV2 with TRBJ2-3; 8 nucleotides align to TRBD1. Sequencing used peripheral blood. This clonotype originated in an elderly man with active COVID-19. The CDR3 protein is CASSERGGNRGTDTQYF. CDR3 DNA sequence: TGTGCCAGCAGTGAAAGAGGGGGGAACAGGGGGACAGATACGCAGTATTTT.